This T cell receptor beta chain was captured by sequencing in a study of beta chain features in type 1 diabetes. For the study at large: Cells sorted and examined across all samples totaled nearly 110,000,000. Notes on the study in general: Lower insertion and higher deletion counts appeared at VDJ junctions in type 1 diabetes patients. Moderate yet significant TCRB CDR3 shortening was seen in Type 1 diabetes patients in all four CD4+ subsets. The naive, central memory and Treg TCRB repertoires showed an apparent similarity that was greater among patients than among healthy donors.

Remarks on this clone: What it binds is unknown.

CDR1 is SQVTM and CDR2 is ANQGSEA in the germline V gene. Trimming pared 0 bases from V and 6 bases from J, leaving 15 bases between. The CDR3 has 14 residues. All sorted populations exceeded 98% purity. Isolated RNA was reverse transcribed in full, so expressed TCRB transcripts were sequenced. Repertoires were generated with immunoSEQ multiplex PCR, while TCRdb's copy carries only in-frame clones and drops some. This repertoire shows under 250,000 clones, approximately 15% found once; its top ten account for roughly 0.019%. Sample: naive CD4+ T cells from blood. This rearrangement joins TRBV29-1 to TRBJ2-7; tentative D call: TRBD2 (5 bases). The source of this sequence is a man aged 25 to 40 with type 1 diabetes. CDR3 in DNA: TGCAGCGTTGAAGATCACCGGGGTTCCGGCGAGCAGTACTTC. Protein product: CSVEDHRGSGEQYF.